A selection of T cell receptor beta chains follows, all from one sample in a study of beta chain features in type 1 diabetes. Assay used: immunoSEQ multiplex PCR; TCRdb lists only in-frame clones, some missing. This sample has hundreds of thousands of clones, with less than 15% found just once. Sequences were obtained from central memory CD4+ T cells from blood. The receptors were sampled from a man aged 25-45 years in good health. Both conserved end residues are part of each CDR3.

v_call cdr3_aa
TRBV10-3 CAISQGMGTGELFF
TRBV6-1 CASSAHLSYEQYF
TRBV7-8 CASSLWDGYTF
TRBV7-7 CASSRWGAEAFF
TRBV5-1 CASSSNREVSSPLHF
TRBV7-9 CASSVGPQETQYF
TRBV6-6 CASSYFGLAPGELFF
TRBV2 CASGLDTQYF
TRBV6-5 CASSPVKVDTQYF
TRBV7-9 CASSQDPGQGLLQYF
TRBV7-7 CASSLELSVDEQFF
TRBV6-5 CASSIDRFQPQHF
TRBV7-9 CASSSEETQYF
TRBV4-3 CASSQEHSYNEQFF
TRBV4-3 CASSQIGTDTQYF
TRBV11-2 CASSLGLAGGSYNEQFF
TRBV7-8 CASSPGRSYGYTF
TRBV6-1 CASSWDTSRTGELFF
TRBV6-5 CASSGGQASYGYTF
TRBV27 CASSYGSSGHYTQYF
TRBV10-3 CAISQGKRDETQYF
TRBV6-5 CAISGKGVKTDTQYF
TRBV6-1 CASSEVAGRGQFF
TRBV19 CASTTALNQPQHF
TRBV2 CASIRGLGDTEAFF
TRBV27 CAGSSRSYEQYF
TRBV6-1 CASSERDGLYEQYF
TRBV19 CASSPTQLSSGANVLTF
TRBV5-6 CASSQNLLAGGSDTQYF
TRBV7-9 CASSPGQPNQPQHF
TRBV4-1 CASSPQKFGLDGIGEQFF
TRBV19 CASGHRDRQETQYF
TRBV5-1 CASKNSGSPREFF